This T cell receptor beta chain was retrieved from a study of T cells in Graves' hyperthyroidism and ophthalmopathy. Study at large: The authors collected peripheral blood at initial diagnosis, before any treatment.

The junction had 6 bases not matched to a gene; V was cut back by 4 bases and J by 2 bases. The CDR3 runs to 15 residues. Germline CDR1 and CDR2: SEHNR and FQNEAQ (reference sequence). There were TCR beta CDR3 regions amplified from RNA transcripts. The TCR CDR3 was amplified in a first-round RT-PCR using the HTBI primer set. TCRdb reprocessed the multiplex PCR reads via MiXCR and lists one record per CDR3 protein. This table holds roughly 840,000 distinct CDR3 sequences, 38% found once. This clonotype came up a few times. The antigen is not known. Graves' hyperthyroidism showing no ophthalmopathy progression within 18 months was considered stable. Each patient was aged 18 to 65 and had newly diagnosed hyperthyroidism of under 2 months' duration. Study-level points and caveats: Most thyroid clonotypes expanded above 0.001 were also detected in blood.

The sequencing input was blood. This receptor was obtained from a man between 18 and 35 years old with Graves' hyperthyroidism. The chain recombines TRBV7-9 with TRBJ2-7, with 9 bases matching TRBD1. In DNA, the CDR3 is TGTGCCAGCAGCTCTTTGGACAGGGGACCCTACGAGCAGTACTTC. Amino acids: CASSSLDRGPYEQYF.